This TCR beta chain was documented in a study of CD4+ T cells in melanoma. Points from the study as a whole: Reportedly, melanoma neoantigen-specific CD4+ T cells showed varied differentiation states.

Of note for this clone: Its antigen is undetermined.

Data came from immunoSEQ multiplex PCR; TCRdb stores just in-frame clones and leaves some out. The profile shows some 10,000 clones, approximately 70% of them singletons. The CDR3 is 16 residues long. The trim removed 1 base at V and 4 bases at J, leaving 7 bases unmatched. The germline V gene has CDR1 SGHTS and CDR2 YDEGEE. The source of this sequence is a human donor with melanoma. The rearrangement joins TRBV5-8 to TRBJ2-5; 10 bases line up with TRBD1. The sequenced sample was cells from a culture (not recorded whether cultured in vitro). In DNA form, the CDR3 reads TGTGCCAGCAGCTTGCTTGACAGGGGGCAGCGAGAGACCCAGTACTTC. It codes for CASSLLDRGQRETQYF.